A single sample is the source of the 2 T cell receptor beta chains below, sequenced in a study of technical replicates of blood from four donors. Clones were sequenced by immunoSEQ multiplex PCR, and TCRdb holds only the in-frame ones, with some missing. Here the sample spans more than 45,000 clones, about 94% being singletons. The material sequenced was PBMCs. The source is a human donor in good health. Some clones in this sample may be carry-over from other donors' samples.

The chain uses TRBV2 and TRBJ2-2; D not resolved. The CDR3 is 16 residues long. Germline values: CDR1 SNHLY, CDR2 FYNNEI. The V and J ends lost 6 bases and 3 bases respectively, with 17 bases between them. CDR3 in DNA: TGTGCCAGCAGACCATCTTCCGGGTCCCACACCGGGGAGCTGTTTTTT. This translates into CASRPSSGSHTGELFF.

The rearrangement uses TRBV7-2 and TRBJ2-5; tentative D call: TRBD2 (5 bases). The V gene's germline CDR1 is SGHTA and CDR2 FQGNSA. The V gene lost 1 base and the J gene lost 7 bases, with 10 bases spanning the gap. The CDR3 spans 13 residues. CDR3 region: CASSLESSGTQYF. The DNA for the CDR3 is TGTGCCAGCAGCTTAGAGTCAAGCGGGACCCAGTACTTC.